These 27 T cell receptor beta chains came from one sample sequenced in a study of OX40 agonist ivuxolimab in advanced cancers. TCRdb keeps only in-frame clones here, not all; method: immunoSEQ multiplex PCR. Here the sample spans approximately 70,000 clones, approximately 86% being singletons. Sequences were derived from CD4+ or CD8+ T cells sorted from blood, sampled in a trial of the OX40 agonist ivuxolimab. The receptors shown here come from an adult with an advanced solid tumor such as melanoma, head and neck, liver or kidney cancer.

The chain employs TRBV25-1 and TRBJ1-1, with 7 positions matching TRBD1. This CDR3 is 14 amino acids long. Trimming removed 7 bases from V and 0 bases from J; junction bases left unmatched: 5. CDR1 is MGHDK and CDR2 is SYGVNS in the germline V gene. CDR3 region: CASIPDRVNTEAFF. CDR3 in DNA: TGTGCCAGCATCCCTGACAGGGTGAACACTGAAGCTTTCTTT.

The J gene is TRBJ2-5, the V gene TRBV7-2; 11 bases are a match to TRBD2. The germline CDR1 and CDR2 sequences are SGHTA and FQGNSA. With V trimmed by 4 bases and J by 5 bases, 6 bases remained unmatched. The CDR3 totals 15 residues. CDR3 residues: CASSSPSGRLETQYF. CDR3 nucleotides: TGTGCCAGCAGCTCTCCTAGCGGGAGGTTGGAGACCCAGTACTTC. Using reference TRBV7-2 and TRBJ2-5 for the parts outside the CDR3, the full variable domain is GAGVSQSPSNKVTEKGKDVELRCDPISGHTALYWYRQSLGQGLEFLIYFQGNSAPDKSGLPSDRFSAERTGGSVSTLTIQRTQQEDSAVYLCASSSPSGRLETQYFGPGTRLLVL.

The CDR3 sequence: CASSLDGQGWAEAFF. CDR3 DNA sequence: TGCGCCAGCAGCTTGGACGGACAGGGATGGGCTGAAGCTTTCTTT. The rearrangement uses TRBV5-1 and TRBJ1-1; 8 bases match TRBD1. The CDR3 totals 15 residues. CDR1 and CDR2 from the germline V gene are SGHRS and YFSETQ. V lost 0 bases to trimming and J lost 6 bases; unmatched junction nucleotides: 7.

This chain connects TRBV28 to TRBJ2-3; 8 bases fit TRBD2. Germline CDR1 reads MDHEN; CDR2 reads SYDVKM. V was pared by 5 bases and J by 4 bases, with 14 bases of the junction left unmatched. CDR3 length: 17 residues. The CDR3 protein is CASSPLLGREAADTQYF. In nucleotides, the CDR3 is TGTGCCAGCAGTCCCCTACTTGGGCGGGAGGCGGCAGATACGCAGTATTTT.

The rearrangement joins TRBV5-1 to TRBJ2-6; D ambiguous. The CDR3 totals 15 residues. The V end was cut by 4 bases, the J end by 1 base, with 9 bases between. CDR1 is SGHRS and CDR2 is YFSETQ in the germline V gene. CDR3 loop: CASSPDPSGANVLTF. The DNA for the CDR3 is TGCGCCAGCAGCCCGGACCCTTCTGGGGCCAACGTCCTGACTTTC.

The J gene is TRBJ2-3, the V gene TRBV5-4; D may match TRBD1 or TRBD2 (6 bases each). The germline V gene encodes CDR1 SGHNT and CDR2 YYREEE (reference sequence). V was shortened by 1 base and J by 10 bases, with 22 bases between the two germline ends. CDR3 length: 16 residues. CDR3 DNA sequence: TGTGCCAGCAGCTTGTACGGGGGCGCCGCTACCCCTCCGCAGTATTTT. It yields the protein CASSLYGGAATPPQYF.

This clone appeared once. V gene TRBV7-2 combines with J gene TRBJ2-3; 12 bases map to TRBD2. Trimming cost V 2 bases and J 6 bases; bases outside gene matches: 6. Germline CDR1 reads SGHTA; CDR2 reads FQGNSA. This CDR3 contains 16 residues. CDR3 sequence: CASSLTSGGTGDTQYF. The CDR3 nucleotides read TGTGCCAGCAGCTTAACTAGCGGGGGGACCGGGGATACGCAGTATTTT.

The chain joins TRBV2 to TRBJ2-7; possibly TRBD1 or TRBD2 for D (6 bases each). This CDR3 has 17 amino acids. The V end was cut by 3 bases, the J end by 1 base, with 19 bases between. Looked up from germline, CDR1 is SNHLY and CDR2 is FYNNEI. The CDR3 loop is CASSEGIWGANSYEQYF. DNA of the CDR3: TGTGCCAGCAGTGAGGGTATTTGGGGGGCCAATTCCTACGAGCAGTACTTC. Drawing the rest from reference TRBV2 and TRBJ2-7, the complete variable domain is EPEVTQTPSHQVTQMGQEVILRCVPISNHLYFYWYRQILGQKVEFLVSFYNNEISEKSEIFDDQFSVERPDGSNFTLKIRSTKLEDSAMYFCASSEGIWGANSYEQYFGPGTRLTVT.

The genes are TRBV27 and TRBJ2-1, with TRBD2 matching over 11 bases. This CDR3 comprises 17 residues. The germline CDR1 and CDR2 sequences are MNHEY and SMNVEV (reference sequence). Trimming cost V 3 bases and J 3 bases; bases outside gene matches: 7. The CDR3 spells CASSFLRTSGFYNEQFF. The CDR3, as DNA: TGTGCCAGCAGTTTCCTCCGGACTAGCGGGTTCTACAATGAGCAGTTCTTC.

The chain joins TRBV7-2 to TRBJ2-3; D might be TRBD2 (7 bases). Trimming stripped 5 bases from V and 1 base from J, with 13 bases between. The CDR3 loop spans 15 amino acids. CDR1 and CDR2 (germline): SGHTA, FQGNSA. DNA of the CDR3: TGTGCCAGCAGCCCTCTAGGGGGGGGCACAGATACGCAGTATTTT. Protein: CASSPLGGGTDTQYF.

CDR3 sequence (DNA): TGTGCCAGCACACGTTTAGCTACAGATACGCAGTATTTT. It encodes CASTRLATDTQYF. The genes are TRBV2 and TRBJ2-3; D is undetermined. CDR1 and CDR2 (germline): SNHLY, FYNNEI. The CDR3 loop spans 13 amino acids. Between the trimmed V and J ends, which lost 7 bases and 3 bases, there was a span of 11 bases.

This clone showed up just once. The chain recombines TRBV6-5 with TRBJ2-3; D might be TRBD1 (6 bases). Trimming removed 8 bases at V and 4 bases at J, with 19 bases between. The CDR3 extends over 15 amino acids. Germline V gene data show CDR1 as MNHEY and CDR2 as SVGAGI. CDR3 in DNA: TGTGCCAGCGGACGATACAGGGTCGGTGCAGATACGCAGTATTTT. Protein sequence: CASGRYRVGADTQYF.

This clone occurred once. This sequence joins TRBV4-1 and TRBJ1-2; no definite D call. The CDR3 consists of 14 residues. V lost 0 bases to trimming and J lost 8 bases, with 13 bases between them. The germline V gene encodes CDR1 MGHRA and CDR2 YSYEKL. CDR3 in amino acids: CASSQERARGGYTF. The CDR3 nucleotides read TGCGCCAGCAGCCAAGAAAGGGCAAGAGGGGGCTACACCTTC.

This sequence joins TRBV28 and TRBJ2-3; D ambiguous. The CDR3 runs to 14 residues. Germline CDR1 MDHEN, CDR2 SYDVKM. Between the trimmed V and J ends, which lost 3 bases and 1 base, there was a span of 8 bases. This CDR3 is CASSFRQGTDTQYF. The CDR3 region has the DNA TGTGCCAGCAGTTTTCGGCAGGGCACAGATACGCAGTATTTT.

The chain combines TRBV5-1 with TRBJ2-5; D is unresolved. The CDR3 contains 14 residues. The V gene's germline CDR1 is SGHRS and CDR2 YFSETQ. Trimming stripped 0 bases from V and 1 base from J, with 7 bases between. In DNA form, the CDR3 reads TGCGCCAGCAGCTTGGGACGGATCCAAGAGACCCAGTACTTC. Amino acids: CASSLGRIQETQYF.

The chain has TRBV11-2 and TRBJ2-1; D gene uncertain. CDR1 and CDR2 (germline): SGHAT, FQNNGV. The CDR3 covers 18 residues. Trimming stripped 5 bases from V and 3 bases from J, with 23 bases between. This CDR3 reads CASSRRSGRGTVYNEQFF. The CDR3 coding sequence is TGTGCCAGCAGCCGCCGATCGGGCCGAGGAACAGTCTACAATGAGCAGTTCTTC.

This chain links TRBV19 with TRBJ2-7, with TRBD2 identical over 13 bases. This CDR3 spans 16 amino acids. V shed 6 bases, J shed 1 base, and the junction held 6 bases outside the gene matches. Germline-derived CDR1 and CDR2 are LNHDA and SQIVND (reference sequence). The CDR3 here is CASSGRGLAGSYEQYF. CDR3 nucleotide sequence: TGTGCCAGTAGCGGCCGGGGACTAGCGGGATCCTACGAGCAGTACTTC.

The genes are TRBV28 and TRBJ1-2; D is unclear. The CDR3 runs to 13 residues. Germline CDR1 is MDHEN and CDR2 is SYDVKM. V dropped 7 bases and J dropped 3 bases, with 12 bases sitting between them. This chain's CDR3 is CASTQGAHYGYTF. As DNA, the CDR3 is TGTGCCAGCACACAAGGAGCTCACTATGGCTACACCTTC.

The chain joins TRBV28 to TRBJ2-7; D possibly matches TRBD1 or TRBD2 (5 bases each). CDR3 length: 15 amino acids. Germline loops: CDR1 MDHEN, CDR2 SYDVKM. V lost 8 bases to trimming and J lost 6 bases, with 23 bases between them. CDR3 DNA: TGTGCCAGCGTTAACCCGGGACGGAGCACCCCCGAGCAGTACTTC. Encoded protein: CASVNPGRSTPEQYF.

This clone was detected only a few times. V gene TRBV7-9 combines with J gene TRBJ2-7; TRBD2 matches 8 bases. J gave up 3 bases and V 7 bases, and 8 bases lay outside the gene matches. In germline, CDR1 is SEHNR, CDR2 FQNEAQ (reference sequence). This CDR3 is 14 amino acids long. CDR3: CASNRAGDRYEQYF. The CDR3 bases are TGTGCCAGCAACCGAGCGGGAGATCGCTACGAGCAGTACTTC.

The chain carries TRBV19 and TRBJ1-5; D not resolved. CDR1 is LNHDA and CDR2 is SQIVND in the germline V gene (reference sequence). Trimming cost V 3 bases and J 1 base, with 7 bases left between them. The CDR3 totals 14 residues. The CDR3 loop reads CASSMSGSNQPQHF. For the CDR3, the DNA is TGTGCCAGTAGTATGTCGGGGAGCAATCAGCCCCAGCATTTT.

The chain combines TRBV5-5 with TRBJ2-1; no firm D call. The CDR3 runs to 13 residues. Looked up from germline, CDR1 is SGHKS and CDR2 is YYEKEE (reference sequence). Trimming stripped 4 bases from V and 6 bases from J, with 11 bases between. CDR3: CASSTTSLNEQFF. The CDR3 nucleotides are TGTGCCAGCAGCACCACGAGCCTCAATGAGCAGTTCTTC.

This clone was observed once. The chain is built from TRBV4-1 and TRBJ2-7; 9 bases fit TRBD2. The CDR3 runs to 17 residues. Germline V gene sequence: CDR1 MGHRA, CDR2 YSYEKL. The V gene end was trimmed by 1 base and the J gene end by 0 bases; junction bases not matched to a gene: 7. As DNA, the CDR3 is TGCGCCAGCAGCCAAGTTCGGACTAGCGATATCTCCTACGAGCAGTACTTC. It translates to CASSQVRTSDISYEQYF.

This clone was detected a few times. Here the CDR3 DNA reads TGCGCCAGCAGCCAAGAGTACCCAGGATCGTACAATGAGCAGTTCTTC. This encodes CASSQEYPGSYNEQFF. The chain joins TRBV4-3 to TRBJ2-1; D is uncertain. The CDR3 has 16 amino acids. V dropped 0 bases and J dropped 4 bases, with 13 bases sitting between them. Germline V gene lookup returns CDR1 LGHNA and CDR2 YSLEER.

This chain uses TRBV18 with TRBJ2-1; 10 bases map to TRBD2. The junction had 11 bases not matched to a gene; V was cut back by 6 bases and J by 9 bases. The CDR3 has 15 residues. Germline V gives CDR1 KGHSH, CDR2 LQKENI. CDR3 nucleotides: TGTGCCAGCTCGCCTGCGAGCGGGAGGGTAGGTGAGCAGTTCTTC. The encoded protein is CASSPASGRVGEQFF. Based on the CDR3 plus reference TRBV18 and TRBJ2-1, the full variable domain is NAGVMQNPRHLVRRRGQEARLRCSPMKGHSHVYWYRQLPEEGLKFMVYLQKENIIDESGMPKERFSAEFPKEGPSILRIQQVVRGDSAAYFCASSPASGRVGEQFFGPGTRLTVL.

V is TRBV19 and J is TRBJ2-7; 8 bases are shared with TRBD1. Trimming took 5 bases from V and 0 from J; bases not matched to a gene: 9. The V gene's germline CDR1 is LNHDA and CDR2 SQIVND (reference sequence). This CDR3 contains 16 residues. This CDR3 is CASSGWTGRSSYEQYF. CDR3 DNA: TGTGCCAGTAGTGGGTGGACAGGGAGAAGCTCCTACGAGCAGTACTTC.

The genes are TRBV27 and TRBJ1-1; D is possibly TRBD1 (5 bases). The CDR3 extends over 14 amino acids. The ends were cut back, 2 bases at V and 7 bases at J, with 14 bases in the middle. The germline V gene has CDR1 MNHEY and CDR2 SMNVEV (reference sequence). CDR3 coding DNA: TGTGCCAGCAGTTTACGACAGACTGGCGTTGAAGCTTTCTTT. Translating it yields CASSLRQTGVEAFF.